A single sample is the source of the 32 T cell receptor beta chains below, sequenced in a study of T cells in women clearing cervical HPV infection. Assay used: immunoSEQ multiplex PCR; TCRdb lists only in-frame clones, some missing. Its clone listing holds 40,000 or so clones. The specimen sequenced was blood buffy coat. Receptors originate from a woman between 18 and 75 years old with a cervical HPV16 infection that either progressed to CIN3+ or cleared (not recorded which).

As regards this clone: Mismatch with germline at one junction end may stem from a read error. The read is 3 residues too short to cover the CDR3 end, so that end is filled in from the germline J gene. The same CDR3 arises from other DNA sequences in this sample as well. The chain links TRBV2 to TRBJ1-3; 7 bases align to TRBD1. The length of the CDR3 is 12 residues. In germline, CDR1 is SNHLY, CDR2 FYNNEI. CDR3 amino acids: CASGQDGNTIYF. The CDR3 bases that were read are TGTGCCAGCGGACAGGACGGAAACACA.

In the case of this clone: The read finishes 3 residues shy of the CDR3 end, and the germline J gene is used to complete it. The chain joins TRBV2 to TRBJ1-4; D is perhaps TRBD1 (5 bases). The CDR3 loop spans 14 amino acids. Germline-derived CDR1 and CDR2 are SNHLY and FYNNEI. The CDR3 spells CASSEEGGDSPLFF. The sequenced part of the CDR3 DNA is TGTGCCAGCAGTGAAGAGGGAGGGGATTCACCA.

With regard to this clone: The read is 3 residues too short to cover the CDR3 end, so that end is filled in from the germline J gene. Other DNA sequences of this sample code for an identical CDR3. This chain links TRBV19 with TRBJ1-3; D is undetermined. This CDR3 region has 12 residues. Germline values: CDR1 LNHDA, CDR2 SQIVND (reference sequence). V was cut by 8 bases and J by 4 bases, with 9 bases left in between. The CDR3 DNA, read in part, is TGTGCCAGTGTCTCCAGGGGAAACACC. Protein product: CASVSRGNT. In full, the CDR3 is CASVSRGNTIYF.

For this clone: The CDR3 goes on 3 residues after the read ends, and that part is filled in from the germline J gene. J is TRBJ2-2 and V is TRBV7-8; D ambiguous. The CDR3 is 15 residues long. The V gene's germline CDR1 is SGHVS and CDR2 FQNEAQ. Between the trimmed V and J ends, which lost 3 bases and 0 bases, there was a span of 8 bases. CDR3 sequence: CASSFILTNTGELFF. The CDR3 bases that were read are TGTGCCAGCAGCTTTATTCTAACGAACACCGGGGAG.

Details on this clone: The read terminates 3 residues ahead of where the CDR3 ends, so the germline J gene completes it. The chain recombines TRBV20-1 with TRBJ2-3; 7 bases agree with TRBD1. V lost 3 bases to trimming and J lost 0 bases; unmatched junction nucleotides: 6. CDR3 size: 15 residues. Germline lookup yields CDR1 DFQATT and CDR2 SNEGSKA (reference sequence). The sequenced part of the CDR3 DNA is TGCAGTGCTAGTAATAACAGGGGCAGCACAGATACG. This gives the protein CSASNNRGSTDT. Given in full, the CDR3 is CSASNNRGSTDTQYF.

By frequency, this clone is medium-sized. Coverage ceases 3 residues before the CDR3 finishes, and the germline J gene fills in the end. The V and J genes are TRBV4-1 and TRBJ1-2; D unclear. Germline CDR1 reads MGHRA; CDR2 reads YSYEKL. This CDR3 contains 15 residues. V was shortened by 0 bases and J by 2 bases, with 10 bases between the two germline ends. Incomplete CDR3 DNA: TGCGCCAGCAGCCAAGAGCCATCCGCGAACTATGGC. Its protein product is CASSQEPSANYG. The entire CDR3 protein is CASSQEPSANYGYTF.

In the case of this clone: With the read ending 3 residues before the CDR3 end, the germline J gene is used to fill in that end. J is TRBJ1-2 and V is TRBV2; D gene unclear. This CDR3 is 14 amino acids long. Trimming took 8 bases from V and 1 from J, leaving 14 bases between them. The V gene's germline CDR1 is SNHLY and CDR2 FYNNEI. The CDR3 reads CASGLRVLNYGYTF. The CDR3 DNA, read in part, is TGTGCCAGCGGCCTTAGGGTTCTTAACTATGGC.

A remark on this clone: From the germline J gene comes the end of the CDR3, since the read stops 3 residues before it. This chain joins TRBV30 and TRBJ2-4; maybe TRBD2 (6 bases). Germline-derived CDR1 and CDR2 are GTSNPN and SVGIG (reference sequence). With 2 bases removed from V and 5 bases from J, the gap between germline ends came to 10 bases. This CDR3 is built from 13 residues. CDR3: CAWSIWGENIQYF. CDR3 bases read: TGTGCCTGGAGTATCTGGGGGGAAAACATT.

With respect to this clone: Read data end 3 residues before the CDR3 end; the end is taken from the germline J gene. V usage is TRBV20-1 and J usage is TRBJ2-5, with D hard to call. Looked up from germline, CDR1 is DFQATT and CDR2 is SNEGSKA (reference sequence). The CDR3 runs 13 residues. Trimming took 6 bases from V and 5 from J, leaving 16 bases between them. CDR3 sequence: CSALQQTVETQYF. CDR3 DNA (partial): TGCAGTGCCCTTCAACAGACCGTTGAGACC.

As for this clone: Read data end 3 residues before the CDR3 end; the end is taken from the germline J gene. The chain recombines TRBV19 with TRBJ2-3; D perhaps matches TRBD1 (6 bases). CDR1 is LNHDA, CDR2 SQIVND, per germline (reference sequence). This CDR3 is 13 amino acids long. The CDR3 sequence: CASSPTGTETQYF. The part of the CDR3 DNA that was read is TGTGCCAGTAGTCCCACAGGGACGGAGACG.

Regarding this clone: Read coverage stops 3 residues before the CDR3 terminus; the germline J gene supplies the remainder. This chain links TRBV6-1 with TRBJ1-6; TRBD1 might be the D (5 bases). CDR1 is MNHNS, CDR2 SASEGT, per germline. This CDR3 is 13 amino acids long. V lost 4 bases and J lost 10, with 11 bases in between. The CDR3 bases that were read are TGTGCCAGCAGTGGGCAGGGAGGGTCACCC. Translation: CASSGQGGSP. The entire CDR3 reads CASSGQGGSPLHF.

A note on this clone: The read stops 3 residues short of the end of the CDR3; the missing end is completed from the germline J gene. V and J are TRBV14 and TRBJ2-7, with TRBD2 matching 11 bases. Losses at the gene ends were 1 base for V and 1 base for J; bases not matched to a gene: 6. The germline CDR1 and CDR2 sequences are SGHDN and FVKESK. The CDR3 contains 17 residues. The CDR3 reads CASSQGPGLADSYEQYF. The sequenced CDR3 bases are TGTGCCAGCAGCCAAGGTCCGGGACTAGCGGATTCCTACGAG.

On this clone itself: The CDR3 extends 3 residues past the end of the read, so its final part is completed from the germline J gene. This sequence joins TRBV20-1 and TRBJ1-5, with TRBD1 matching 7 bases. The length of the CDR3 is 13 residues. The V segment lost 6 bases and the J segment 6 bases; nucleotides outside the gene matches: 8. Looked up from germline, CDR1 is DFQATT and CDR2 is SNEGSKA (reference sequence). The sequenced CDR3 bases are TGCAGTGCAACTCAGGGGGTTTCTCAGCCC. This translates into CSATQGVSQP. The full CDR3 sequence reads CSATQGVSQPQHF.

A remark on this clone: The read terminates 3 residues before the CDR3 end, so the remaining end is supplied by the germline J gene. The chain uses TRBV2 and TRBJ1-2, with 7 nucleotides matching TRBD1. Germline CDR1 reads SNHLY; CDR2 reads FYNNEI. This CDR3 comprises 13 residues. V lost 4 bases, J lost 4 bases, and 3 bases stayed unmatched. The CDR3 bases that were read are TGTGCCAGCAGTGGGGGACAGACCTATGGC. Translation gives CASSGGQTYG. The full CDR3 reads CASSGGQTYGYTF.

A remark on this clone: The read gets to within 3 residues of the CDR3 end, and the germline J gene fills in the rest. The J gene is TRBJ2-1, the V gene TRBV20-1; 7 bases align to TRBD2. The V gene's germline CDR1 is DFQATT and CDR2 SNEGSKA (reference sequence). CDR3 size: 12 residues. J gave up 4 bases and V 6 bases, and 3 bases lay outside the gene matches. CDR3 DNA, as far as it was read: TGCAGTGCGGCTAGCGGTTACAATGAG. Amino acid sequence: CSAASGYNE. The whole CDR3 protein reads CSAASGYNEQFF.

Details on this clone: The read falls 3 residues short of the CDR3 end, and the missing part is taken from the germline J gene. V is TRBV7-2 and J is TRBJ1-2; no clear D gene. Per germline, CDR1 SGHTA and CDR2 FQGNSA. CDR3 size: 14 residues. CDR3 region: CASSLDKAVADYTF. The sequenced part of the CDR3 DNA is TGTGCCAGCAGCTTAGATAAGGCTGTCGCCGAC. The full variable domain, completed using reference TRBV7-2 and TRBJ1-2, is GAGVSQSPSNKVTEKGKDVELRCDPISGHTALYWYRQSLGQGLEFLIYFQGNSAPDKSGLPSDRFSAERTGGSVSTLTIQRTQQEDSAVYLCASSLDKAVADYTFGSGTRLTVV.

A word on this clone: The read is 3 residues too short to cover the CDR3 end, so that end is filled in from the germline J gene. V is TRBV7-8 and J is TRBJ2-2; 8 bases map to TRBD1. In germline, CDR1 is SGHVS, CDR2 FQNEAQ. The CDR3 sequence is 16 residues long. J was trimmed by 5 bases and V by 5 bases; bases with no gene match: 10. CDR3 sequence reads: CASSIRQGRLTGELFF. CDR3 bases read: TGTGCCAGCAGCATCCGACAGGGGAGATTGACCGGGGAG.

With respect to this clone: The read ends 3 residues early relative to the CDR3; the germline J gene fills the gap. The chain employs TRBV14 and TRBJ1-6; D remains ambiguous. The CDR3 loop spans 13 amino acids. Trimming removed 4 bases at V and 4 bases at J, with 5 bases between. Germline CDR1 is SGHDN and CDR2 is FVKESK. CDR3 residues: CASSPSYNSPLHF. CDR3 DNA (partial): TGTGCCAGCAGCCCTTCGTATAATTCACCC.

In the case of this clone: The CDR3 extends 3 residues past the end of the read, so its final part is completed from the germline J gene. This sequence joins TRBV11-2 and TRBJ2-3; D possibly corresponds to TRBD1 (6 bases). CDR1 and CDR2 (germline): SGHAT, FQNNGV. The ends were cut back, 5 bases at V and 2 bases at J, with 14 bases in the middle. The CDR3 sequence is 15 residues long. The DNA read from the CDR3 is TGTGCCAGCAGCCAAGGGGGAAAACACACAGATACG. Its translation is CASSQGGKHTDT. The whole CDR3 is CASSQGGKHTDTQYF.

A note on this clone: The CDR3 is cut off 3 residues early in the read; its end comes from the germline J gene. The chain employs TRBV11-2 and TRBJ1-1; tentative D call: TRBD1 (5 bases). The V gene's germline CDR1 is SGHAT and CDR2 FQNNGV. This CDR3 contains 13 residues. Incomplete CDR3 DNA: TGTGCCAGCAGCTCTGATTTAGGGGCGCGA. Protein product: CASSSDLGAR. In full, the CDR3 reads CASSSDLGARAFF.

Incomplete CDR3 DNA: TGTGCCAGCTCACTCATGGACAGGGGAAACACTGAA. It encodes CASSLMDRGNTE. The full CDR3 is CASSLMDRGNTEAFF. The J gene is TRBJ1-1, the V gene TRBV18; 9 bases are shared with TRBD1. The read terminates 3 residues ahead of where the CDR3 ends, so the germline J gene completes it. The CDR3 runs to 15 residues. CDR1 is KGHSH, CDR2 LQKENI, per germline. The ends lost 4 bases at V and 2 bases at J; junction bases unmatched: 5.

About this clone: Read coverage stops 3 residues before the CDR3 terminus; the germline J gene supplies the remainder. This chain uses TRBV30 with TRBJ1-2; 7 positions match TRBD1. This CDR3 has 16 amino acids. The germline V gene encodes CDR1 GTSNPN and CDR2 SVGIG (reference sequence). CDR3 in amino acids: CAWRTVVAVGTDTYTF. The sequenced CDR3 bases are TGTGCCTGGAGGACCGTCGTGGCGGTAGGGACAGATACC.

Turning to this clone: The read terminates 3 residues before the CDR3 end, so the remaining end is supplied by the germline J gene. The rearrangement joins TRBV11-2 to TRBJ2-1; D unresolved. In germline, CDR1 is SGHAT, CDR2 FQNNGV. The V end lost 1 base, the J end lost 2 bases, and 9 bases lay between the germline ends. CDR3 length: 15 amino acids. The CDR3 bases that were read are TGTGCCAGCAGCTTAGGGCAGATTCCCTACAATGAG. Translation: CASSLGQIPYNE. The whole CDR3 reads CASSLGQIPYNEQFF.

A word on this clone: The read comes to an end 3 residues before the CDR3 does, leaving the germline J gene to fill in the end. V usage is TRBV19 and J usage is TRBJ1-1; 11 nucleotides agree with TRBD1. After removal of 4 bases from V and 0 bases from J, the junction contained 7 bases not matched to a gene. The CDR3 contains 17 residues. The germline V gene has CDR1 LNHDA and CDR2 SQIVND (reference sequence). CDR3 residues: CASSKTGTGGLNTEAFF. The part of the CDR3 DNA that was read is TGTGCCAGTAGTAAGACCGGGACAGGGGGATTGAACACTGAA.

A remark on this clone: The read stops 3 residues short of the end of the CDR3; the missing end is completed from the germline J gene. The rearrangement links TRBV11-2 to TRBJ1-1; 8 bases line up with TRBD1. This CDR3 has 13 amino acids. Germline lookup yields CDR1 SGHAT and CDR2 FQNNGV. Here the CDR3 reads CASSLQGAAEAFF. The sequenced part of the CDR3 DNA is TGTGCCAGCAGCTTACAGGGGGCGGCGGAA.

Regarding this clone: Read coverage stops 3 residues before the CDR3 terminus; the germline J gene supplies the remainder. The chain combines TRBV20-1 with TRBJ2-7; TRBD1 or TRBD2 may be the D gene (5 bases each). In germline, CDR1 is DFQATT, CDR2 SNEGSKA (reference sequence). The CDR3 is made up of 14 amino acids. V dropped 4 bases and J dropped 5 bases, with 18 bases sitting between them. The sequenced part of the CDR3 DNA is TGCAGTGCTACCCGGGTAGGGGAGCACAACGAG. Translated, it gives CSATRVGEHNE. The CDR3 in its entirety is CSATRVGEHNEQYF.

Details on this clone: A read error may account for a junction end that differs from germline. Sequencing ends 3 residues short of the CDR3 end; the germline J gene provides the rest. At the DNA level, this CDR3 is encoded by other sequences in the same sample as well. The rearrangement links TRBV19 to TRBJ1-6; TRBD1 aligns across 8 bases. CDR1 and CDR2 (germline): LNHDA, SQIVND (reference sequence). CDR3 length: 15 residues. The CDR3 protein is CASDRGDGGNSPLHF. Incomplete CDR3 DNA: TGTGCCAGTGACAGGGGCGATGGAGGTAATTCGCCC. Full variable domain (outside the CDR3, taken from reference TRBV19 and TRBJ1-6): DGGITQSPKYLFRKEGQNVTLSCEQNLNHDAMYWYRQDPGQGLRLIYYSQIVNDFQKGDIAEGYSVSREKKESFPLTVTSAQKNPTAFYLCASDRGDGGNSPLHFGNGTRLTVT.

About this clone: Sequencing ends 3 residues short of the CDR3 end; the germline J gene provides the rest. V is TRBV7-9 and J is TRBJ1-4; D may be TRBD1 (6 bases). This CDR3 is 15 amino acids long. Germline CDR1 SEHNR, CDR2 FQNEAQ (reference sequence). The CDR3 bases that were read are TGTGCCAGCAGCTCGAGGGGGAGGAGTAATTCACCA. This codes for CASSSRGRSNSP. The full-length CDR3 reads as CASSSRGRSNSPLFF.

The CDR3 loop is CASSTTGFSNQPQYF. CDR3 bases read: TGTGCCAGTAGCACGACAGGTTTTAGCAATCAGCCG. The chain links TRBV19 to TRBJ2-3; D may be TRBD1 (6 bases). The read terminates 3 residues before the CDR3 end, so the remaining end is supplied by the germline J gene. This CDR3 is built from 15 residues. From germline, CDR1 is LNHDA and CDR2 SQIVND (reference sequence).

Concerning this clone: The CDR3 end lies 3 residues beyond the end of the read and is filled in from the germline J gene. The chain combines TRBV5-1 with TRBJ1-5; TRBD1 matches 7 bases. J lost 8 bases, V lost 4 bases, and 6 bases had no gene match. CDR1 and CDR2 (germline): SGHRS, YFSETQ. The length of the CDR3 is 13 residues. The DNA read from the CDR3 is TGCGCCAGCAGCCCGACAGGGAGGGAGCCC. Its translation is CASSPTGREP. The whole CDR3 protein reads CASSPTGREPQHF.

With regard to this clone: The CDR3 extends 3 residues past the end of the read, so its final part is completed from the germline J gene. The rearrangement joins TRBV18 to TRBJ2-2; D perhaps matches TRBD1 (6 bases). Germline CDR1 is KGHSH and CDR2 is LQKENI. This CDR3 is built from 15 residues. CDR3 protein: CASSLKQGENSPLFF. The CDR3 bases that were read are TGTGCCAGCTCCCTAAAACAGGGAGAAAATTCACCG.

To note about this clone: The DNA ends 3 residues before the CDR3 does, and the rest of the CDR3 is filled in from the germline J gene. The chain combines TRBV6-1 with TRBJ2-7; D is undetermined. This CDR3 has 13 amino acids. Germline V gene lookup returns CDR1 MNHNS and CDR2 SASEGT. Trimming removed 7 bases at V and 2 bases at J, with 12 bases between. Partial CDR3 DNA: TGTGCCAGCAATGATGGCACCACCTACGAG. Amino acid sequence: CASNDGTTYE. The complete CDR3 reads CASNDGTTYEQYF.